This TCR beta chain was captured by sequencing in a study of T cells in Graves' hyperthyroidism and ophthalmopathy. Regions amplified from RNA transcripts were the TCR beta CDR3 regions. Using the HTBI primer set, a first-round RT-PCR was run on the TCR CDR3. TCRdb reprocessed the multiplex PCR reads with MiXCR, giving one entry per CDR3 protein. This table holds about 840,000 distinct CDR3 sequences, 35% to 45% found once. Germline lookup yields CDR1 ENHRY and CDR2 SYGVKD. Trimming pared 6 bases from V and 0 bases from J, leaving 17 bases between. The CDR3 loop spans 16 amino acids. This clonotype was seen at least ten times.

This chain links TRBV10-3 with TRBJ1-1, with D maybe TRBD1 (6 bases). The sequenced material came from blood. The receptor was derived from a man between 18 and 29 years old with Graves' hyperthyroidism. The CDR3 loop is CAIRGDTGTVNTEAFF. DNA of the CDR3: TGTGCCATCAGGGGAGATACAGGGACGGTGAACACTGAAGCTTTCTTT.